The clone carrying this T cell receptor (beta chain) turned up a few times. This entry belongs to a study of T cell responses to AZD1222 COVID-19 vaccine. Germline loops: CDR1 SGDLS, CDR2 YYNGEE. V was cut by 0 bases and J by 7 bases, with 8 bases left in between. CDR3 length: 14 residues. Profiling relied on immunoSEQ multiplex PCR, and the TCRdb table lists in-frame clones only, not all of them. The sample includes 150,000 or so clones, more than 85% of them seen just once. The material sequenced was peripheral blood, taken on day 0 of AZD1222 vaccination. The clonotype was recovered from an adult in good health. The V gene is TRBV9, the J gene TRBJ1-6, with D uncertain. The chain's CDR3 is CASSVAGLNSPLHF. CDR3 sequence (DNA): TGTGCCAGCAGCGTAGCGGGCCTAAATTCACCCCTCCACTTT.